Sequencing of this TCR beta chain was carried out in a study of monozygotic twins with inflammatory bowel disease. For each CDR3 protein, TCRdb gives one entry from its re-call of the 5' RACE reads, without DNA. The sample spans a few hundred thousand distinct CDR3 sequences; the ten largest clones claim 2.5% to 3%. Germline values: CDR1 SGDLS, CDR2 YYNGEE. This CDR3 is built from 18 residues. V usage is TRBV9 and J usage is TRBJ2-1; the D call from TCRdb, TRBD2, cannot be confirmed without DNA. The sequence was collected from a human donor with ulcerative colitis or Crohn's disease, or a healthy co-twin of an affected twin (not recorded which). Sample: blood. The CDR3 sequence is CASSGGRTLAGDYNEQFF.